This TCR beta chain is drawn from a study of T cells in Graves' hyperthyroidism and ophthalmopathy. Amplification of TCR beta CDR3 regions used RNA as the template. RT-PCR in the first round (using the HTBI primer set) targeted the TCR CDR3. TCRdb re-analysed the multiplex PCR reads in MiXCR, keeping a single row per CDR3 protein. This table has approximately 590,000 distinct CDR3 sequences, 15% to 19% appearing once. Germline loops: CDR1 LNHDA, CDR2 SQIVND (reference sequence). J gave up 7 bases and V 5 bases, and 13 bases lay outside the gene matches. The CDR3 runs to 16 residues. This clonotype was obtained from a woman between 25 and 40 years old with Graves' hyperthyroidism. Sequences were obtained from blood. The chain combines TRBV19 with TRBJ2-1; 8 bases agree with TRBD2. Here the CDR3 reads CASSFTGGPIRNEQFF. CDR3 DNA sequence: TGTGCCAGTAGTTTTACGGGAGGGCCAATTAGGAATGAGCAGTTCTTC.